This record covers a single T cell receptor (beta chain). The table lists this clone with a few counts. The antigen this receptor binds is unknown. Per-base quality was not reported, and no clone a single base away is much larger than it. Other DNA variants within this sample encode the same CDR3. TCRbeta CDR3 regions were amplified from genomic DNA by means of the immunoSEQ Assay, a bias-controlled multiplex PCR. The paper's processing steps were these. The number of nucleated cells in each sample was estimated from the amplification of reference gene primers within the assay. Sequence reads were collapsed and filtered to measure the absolute abundance of every unique TCRbeta CDR3 rearrangement. For each sample, productive Simpson clonality was calculated by taking the square root of Simpson's diversity index across productive rearrangements. Imported from immuneACCESS, the table was reduced by TCRdb to in-frame sequences with V and J called. These copies leave out some clones; in studies compared against another copy, an unresolved V gene accounts for under half, and the cause of the remainder is not known. V and J calls and clone size are those listed in that table; D and trimming were worked out from the DNA. This sample comprises around 250,000 clones, 89% of them detected only once. 0.94% of the sample is in the top ten clones.

This sample was included in a study of blood T cell repertoires in COVID-19 (dated by TCRdb to 2020 to 2021). Study-level background: Collaborator samples came from the United States, Italy and Spain and covered acute and convalescent phases of COVID-19. The dataset comprised deeply sampled blood TCRbeta repertoires from subjects exposed to, actively infected with, or recovered from COVID-19. Samples came from the ongoing ImmuneRACE study (first 160 participants) plus 1,254 subjects from 6 global collaborators. The prospective study material was composed of cDNA or gDNA derived from T cells, B-cell-depleted T cells, or PBMCs. Sample metadata almost always included a de-identified subject ID, COVID-19 status, age in years and sex. Where available, HLA class I and class II types were taken from metadata supplied by the sample provider and were not determined by assay-based typing. The repertoires were released in a freely available public database intended as a resource for research on the immune response to SARS-CoV-2.

Paper-wide results and their limitations: Clinical and demographic metadata were provided uncurated, with the amount varying by source and participant.

Measured from the cysteine to the phenylalanine, the CDR3 is 12 residues long. The entry retains the CDR3 DNA only, 36 bases that are in frame from base 1. A distance of 5 bases separates the germline ends of V and J, which lose 6 bases and 3 bases respectively. Based on the germline V gene (reference sequence), the CDR1 and CDR2 sequences are LNHDA and SQIVND. A second Seattle source provided samples from volunteer blood donors who had recovered from COVID-19. Collaborating institutions collected whole blood in K2EDTA tubes following their own protocols. For TCRbeta analysis, collaborators shipped samples as frozen whole blood, isolated PBMCs, or DNA extracted from either of those sample types.

Recombination connected TRBV19 to TRBJ2-2; the D gene remains uncertain. The sequencing input was peripheral blood. This TCR was sampled from a woman aged 40-49 years who had recovered from COVID-19. The sequenced DNA is TGTGCCAGTAGCCGAGACACCGGGGAGCTGTTTTTT. It codes for CASSRDTGELFF. Where the CDR3 stops, the reference TRBV19 and TRBJ2-2 genes take over; the full variable domain is DGGITQSPKYLFRKEGQNVTLSCEQNLNHDAMYWYRQDPGQGLRLIYYSQIVNDFQKGDIAEGYSVSREKKESFPLTVTSAQKNPTAFYLCASSRDTGELFFGEGSRLTVL.